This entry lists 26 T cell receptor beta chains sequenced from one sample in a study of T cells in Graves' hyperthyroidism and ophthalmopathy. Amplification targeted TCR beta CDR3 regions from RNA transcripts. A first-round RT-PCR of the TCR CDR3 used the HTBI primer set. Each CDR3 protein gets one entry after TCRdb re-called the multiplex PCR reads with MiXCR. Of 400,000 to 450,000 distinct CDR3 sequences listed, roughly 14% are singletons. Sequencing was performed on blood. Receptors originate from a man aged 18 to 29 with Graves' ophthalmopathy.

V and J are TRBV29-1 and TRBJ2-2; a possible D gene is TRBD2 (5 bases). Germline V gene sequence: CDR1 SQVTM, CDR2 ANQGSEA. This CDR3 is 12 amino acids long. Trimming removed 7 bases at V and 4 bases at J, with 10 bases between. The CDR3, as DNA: TGCAGCGCACCGGGAAGCACCGGGGAGCTGTTTTTT. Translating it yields CSAPGSTGELFF.

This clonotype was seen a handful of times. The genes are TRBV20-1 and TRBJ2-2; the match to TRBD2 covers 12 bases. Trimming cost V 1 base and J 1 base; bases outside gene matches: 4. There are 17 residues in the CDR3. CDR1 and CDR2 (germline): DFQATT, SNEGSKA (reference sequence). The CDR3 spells CSARGSSGGGNTGELFF. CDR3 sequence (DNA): TGCAGTGCTAGAGGTTCTAGCGGGGGGGGGAACACCGGGGAGCTGTTTTTT.

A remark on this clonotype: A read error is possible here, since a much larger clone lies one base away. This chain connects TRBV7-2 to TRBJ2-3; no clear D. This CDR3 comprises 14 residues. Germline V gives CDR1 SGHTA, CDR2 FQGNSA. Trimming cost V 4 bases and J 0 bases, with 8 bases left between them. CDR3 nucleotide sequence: TGTGCCAGCAGCTGGTTGTTCAGCACAGATACGCAGTATTTT. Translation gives CASSWLFSTDTQYF.

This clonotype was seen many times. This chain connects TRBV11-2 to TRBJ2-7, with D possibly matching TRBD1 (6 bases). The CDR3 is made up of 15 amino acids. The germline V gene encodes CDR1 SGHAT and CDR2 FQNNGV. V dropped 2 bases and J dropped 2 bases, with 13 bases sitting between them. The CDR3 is CASSLSYRDPYEQYF. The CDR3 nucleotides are TGTGCCAGCAGCTTATCGTACAGGGACCCCTACGAGCAGTACTTC.

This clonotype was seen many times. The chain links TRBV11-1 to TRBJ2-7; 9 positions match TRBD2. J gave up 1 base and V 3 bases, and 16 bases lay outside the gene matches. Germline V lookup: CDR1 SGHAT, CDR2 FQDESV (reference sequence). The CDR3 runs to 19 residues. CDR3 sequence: CASSFPLRAGGRSSYEQYF. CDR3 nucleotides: TGTGCCAGCAGCTTCCCCCTAAGAGCGGGGGGCCGCTCTTCCTACGAGCAGTACTTC.

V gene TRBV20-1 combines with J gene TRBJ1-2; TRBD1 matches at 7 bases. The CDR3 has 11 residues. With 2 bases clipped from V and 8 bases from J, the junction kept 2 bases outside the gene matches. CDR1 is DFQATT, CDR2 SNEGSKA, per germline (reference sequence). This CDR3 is CSARQGGGYTF. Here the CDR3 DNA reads TGCAGTGCTAGACAGGGGGGAGGCTACACCTTC.

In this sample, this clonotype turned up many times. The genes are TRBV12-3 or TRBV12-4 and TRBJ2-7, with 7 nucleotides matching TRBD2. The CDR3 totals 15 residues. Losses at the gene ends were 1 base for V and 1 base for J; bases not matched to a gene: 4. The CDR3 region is CASSLGASGSYEQYF. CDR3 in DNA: TGTGCCAGCAGTTTAGGGGCTAGCGGATCCTACGAGCAGTACTTC.

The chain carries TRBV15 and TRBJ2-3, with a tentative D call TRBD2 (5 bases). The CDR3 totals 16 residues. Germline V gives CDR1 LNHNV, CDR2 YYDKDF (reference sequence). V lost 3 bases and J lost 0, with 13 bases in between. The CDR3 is CATSSPDFVSTDTQYF. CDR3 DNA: TGTGCCACCAGCAGCCCGGACTTTGTTAGCACAGATACGCAGTATTTT.

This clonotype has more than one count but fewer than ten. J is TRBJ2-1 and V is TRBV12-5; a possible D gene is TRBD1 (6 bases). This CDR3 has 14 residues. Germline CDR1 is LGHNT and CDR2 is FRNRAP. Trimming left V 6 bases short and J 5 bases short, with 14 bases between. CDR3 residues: CASGSPGQHNEQFF. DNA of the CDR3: TGTGCTAGTGGCTCCCCTGGACAGCACAATGAGCAGTTCTTC.

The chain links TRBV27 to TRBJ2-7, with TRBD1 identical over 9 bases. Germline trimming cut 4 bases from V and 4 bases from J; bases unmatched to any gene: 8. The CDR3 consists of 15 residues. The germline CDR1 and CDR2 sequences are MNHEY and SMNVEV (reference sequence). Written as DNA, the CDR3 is TGTGCCAGCAGTTCCCCGGGACAGGGTTTGTACGAGCAGTACTTC. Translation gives CASSSPGQGLYEQYF.

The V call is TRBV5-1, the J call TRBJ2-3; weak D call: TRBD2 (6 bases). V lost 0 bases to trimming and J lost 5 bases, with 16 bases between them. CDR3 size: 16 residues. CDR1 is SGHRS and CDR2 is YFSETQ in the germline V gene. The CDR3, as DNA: TGCGCCAGCAGCTTGGTTGGGTCGGGAGTTGGAGATACGCAGTATTTT. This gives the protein CASSLVGSGVGDTQYF.

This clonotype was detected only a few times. CDR3 loop: CASSPNDGTGRSPLHF. CDR3 DNA sequence: TGTGCCAGCAGCCCCAACGACGGGACAGGGAGGTCACCCCTCCACTTT. V is TRBV7-9 and J is TRBJ1-6; the match to TRBD1 covers 9 bases. V lost 5 bases to trimming and J lost 10 bases; unmatched junction nucleotides: 12. The germline CDR1 and CDR2 sequences are SEHNR and FQNEAQ (reference sequence). This CDR3 region has 16 residues.

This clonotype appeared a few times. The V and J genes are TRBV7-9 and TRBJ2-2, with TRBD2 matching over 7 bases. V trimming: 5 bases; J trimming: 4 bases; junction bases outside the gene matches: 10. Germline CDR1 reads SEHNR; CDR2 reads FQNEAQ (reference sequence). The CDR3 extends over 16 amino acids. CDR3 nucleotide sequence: TGTGCCAGCAGCCCCCTTGCGGGGGTCGGCACCGGGGAGCTGTTTTTT. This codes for CASSPLAGVGTGELFF. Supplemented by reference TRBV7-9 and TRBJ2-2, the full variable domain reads DTGVSQNPRHKITKRGQNVTFRCDPISEHNRLYWYRQTLGQGPEFLTYFQNEAQLEKSRLLSDRFSAERPKGSFSTLEIQRTEQGDSAMYLCASSPLAGVGTGELFFGEGSRLTVL.

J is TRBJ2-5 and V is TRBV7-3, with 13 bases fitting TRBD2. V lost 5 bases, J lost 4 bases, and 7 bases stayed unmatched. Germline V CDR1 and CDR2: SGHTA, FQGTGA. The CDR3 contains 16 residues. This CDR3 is CASSPGLAGRRETQYF. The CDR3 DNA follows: TGTGCCAGCAGCCCGGGACTAGCGGGGAGGAGAGAGACCCAGTACTTC.

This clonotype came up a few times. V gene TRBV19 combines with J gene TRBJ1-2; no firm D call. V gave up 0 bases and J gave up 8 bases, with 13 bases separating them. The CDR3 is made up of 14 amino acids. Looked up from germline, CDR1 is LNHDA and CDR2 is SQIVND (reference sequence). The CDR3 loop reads CASSIDRAGWGYTF. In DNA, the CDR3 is TGTGCCAGTAGTATAGATCGTGCGGGTTGGGGCTACACCTTC.

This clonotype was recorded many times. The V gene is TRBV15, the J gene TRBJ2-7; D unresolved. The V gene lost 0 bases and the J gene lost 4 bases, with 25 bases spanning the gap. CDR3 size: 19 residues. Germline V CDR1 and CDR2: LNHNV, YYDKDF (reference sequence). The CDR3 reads CATSRDFEEAVEDRYEQYF. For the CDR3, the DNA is TGTGCCACCAGCAGAGATTTTGAAGAGGCAGTTGAGGACCGGTACGAGCAGTACTTC.

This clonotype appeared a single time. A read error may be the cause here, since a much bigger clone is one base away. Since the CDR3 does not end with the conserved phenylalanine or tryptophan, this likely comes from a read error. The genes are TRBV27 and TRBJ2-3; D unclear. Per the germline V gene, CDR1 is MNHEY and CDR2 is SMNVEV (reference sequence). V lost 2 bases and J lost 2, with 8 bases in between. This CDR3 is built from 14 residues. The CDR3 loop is CASSLRSYTDTQYL. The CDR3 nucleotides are TGTGCCAGCAGTTTACGATCTTACACAGATACGCAGTATCTT.

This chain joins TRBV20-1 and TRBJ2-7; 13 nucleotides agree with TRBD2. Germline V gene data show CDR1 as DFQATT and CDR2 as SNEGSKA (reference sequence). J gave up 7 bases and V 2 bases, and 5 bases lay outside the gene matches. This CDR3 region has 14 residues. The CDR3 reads CSARITSGRGEQYF. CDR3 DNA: TGCAGTGCTAGAATAACTAGCGGGAGGGGTGAGCAGTACTTC.

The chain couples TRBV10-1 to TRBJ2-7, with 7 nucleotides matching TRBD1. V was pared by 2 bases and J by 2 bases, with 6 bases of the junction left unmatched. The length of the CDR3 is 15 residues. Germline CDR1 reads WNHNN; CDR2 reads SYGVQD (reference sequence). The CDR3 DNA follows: TGCGCCAGCAGTGAGGGGACAGTAGTCGCCTACGAGCAGTACTTC. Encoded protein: CASSEGTVVAYEQYF.

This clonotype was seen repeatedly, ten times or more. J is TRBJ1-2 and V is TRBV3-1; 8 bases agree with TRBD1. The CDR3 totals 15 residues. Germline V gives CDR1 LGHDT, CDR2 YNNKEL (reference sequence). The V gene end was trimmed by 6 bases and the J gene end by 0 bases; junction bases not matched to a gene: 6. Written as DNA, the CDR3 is TGTGCCAGCAGTTACAGGGGGACGGCTAACTATGGCTACACCTTC. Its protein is CASSYRGTANYGYTF.

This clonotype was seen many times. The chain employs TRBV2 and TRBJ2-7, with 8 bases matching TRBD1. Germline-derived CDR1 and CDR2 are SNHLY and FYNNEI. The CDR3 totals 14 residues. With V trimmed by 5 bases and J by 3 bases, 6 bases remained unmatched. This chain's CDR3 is CASSWGQANYEQYF. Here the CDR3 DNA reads TGTGCCAGCAGTTGGGGACAGGCCAACTACGAGCAGTACTTC. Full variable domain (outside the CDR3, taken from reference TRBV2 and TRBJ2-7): EPEVTQTPSHQVTQMGQEVILRCVPISNHLYFYWYRQILGQKVEFLVSFYNNEISEKSEIFDDQFSVERPDGSNFTLKIRSTKLEDSAMYFCASSWGQANYEQYFGPGTRLTVT.

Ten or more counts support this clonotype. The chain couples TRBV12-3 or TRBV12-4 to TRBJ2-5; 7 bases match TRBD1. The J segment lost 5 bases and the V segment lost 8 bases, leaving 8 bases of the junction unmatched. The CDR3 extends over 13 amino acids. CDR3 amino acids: CASFTQGLETQYF. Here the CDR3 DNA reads TGTGCCAGCTTCACACAGGGGTTGGAGACCCAGTACTTC.

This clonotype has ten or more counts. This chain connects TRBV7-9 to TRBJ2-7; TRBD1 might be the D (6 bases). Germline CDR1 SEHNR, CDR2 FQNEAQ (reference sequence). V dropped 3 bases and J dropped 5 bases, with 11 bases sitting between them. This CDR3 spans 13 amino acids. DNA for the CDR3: TGTGCCAGCAGCTTGTCCGGGACACACGAGCAGTACTTC. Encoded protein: CASSLSGTHEQYF.

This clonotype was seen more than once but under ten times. CDR3 nucleotide sequence: TGCAGTGCTAGAGATCAGATGGGCGGAAGAGAATTTAGCTACGAGCAGTACTTC. As protein: CSARDQMGGREFSYEQYF. The J gene is TRBJ2-7, the V gene TRBV20-1; D unresolved. The V and J ends lost 0 bases and 3 bases respectively, with 24 bases between them. Per germline, CDR1 DFQATT and CDR2 SNEGSKA (reference sequence). This CDR3 has 18 amino acids.

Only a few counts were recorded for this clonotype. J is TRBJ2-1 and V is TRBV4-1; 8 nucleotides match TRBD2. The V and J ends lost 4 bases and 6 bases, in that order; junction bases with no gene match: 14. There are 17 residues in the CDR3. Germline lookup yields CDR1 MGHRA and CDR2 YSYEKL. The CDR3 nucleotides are TGCGCCAGCAGCCCGCACCGGGGGGGCCTGTCTAGCAATGAGCAGTTCTTC. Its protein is CASSPHRGGLSSNEQFF.

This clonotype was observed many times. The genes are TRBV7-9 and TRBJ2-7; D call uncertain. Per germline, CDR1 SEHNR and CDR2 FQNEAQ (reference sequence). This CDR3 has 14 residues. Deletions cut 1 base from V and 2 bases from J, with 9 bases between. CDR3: CASSLGGNAYEQYF. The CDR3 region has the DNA TGTGCCAGCAGCTTAGGAGGAAACGCCTACGAGCAGTACTTC.